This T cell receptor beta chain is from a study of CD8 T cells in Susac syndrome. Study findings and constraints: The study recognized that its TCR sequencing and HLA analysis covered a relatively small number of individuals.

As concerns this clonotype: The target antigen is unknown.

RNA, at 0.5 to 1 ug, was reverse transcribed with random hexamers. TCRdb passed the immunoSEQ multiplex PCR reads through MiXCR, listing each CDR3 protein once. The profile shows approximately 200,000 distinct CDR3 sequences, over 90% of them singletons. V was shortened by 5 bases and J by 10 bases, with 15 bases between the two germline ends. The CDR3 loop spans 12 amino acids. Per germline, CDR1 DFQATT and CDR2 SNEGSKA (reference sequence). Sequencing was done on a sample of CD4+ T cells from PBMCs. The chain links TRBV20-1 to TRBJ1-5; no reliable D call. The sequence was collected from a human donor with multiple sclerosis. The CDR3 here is CSAREGTRPQHF. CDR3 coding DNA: TGCAGTGCTCGGGAGGGCACTCGACCCCAGCATTTT.